What follows are 24 T cell receptor beta chains derived from one specimen sequenced in a study of control samples from healthy donors and cancer patients. Libraries were prepared by immunoSEQ multiplex PCR; TCRdb keeps only in-frame clonotypes and omits some of them. The sample holds 150,000 to 200,000 clones, 91% seen once. Sequenced material: blood. Receptor source: a woman younger than 45 in good health.

This clone is a singleton in its sample. The chain is built from TRBV15 and TRBJ2-6; no clear D gene. Deletions cut 5 bases from V and 3 bases from J, with 5 bases between. The CDR3 sequence is 13 residues long. The germline V gene encodes CDR1 LNHNV and CDR2 YYDKDF (reference sequence). CDR3 sequence (DNA): TGTGCCACCAGCGAAAGTGGGGCCAACGTCCTGACTTTC. Translated: CATSESGANVLTF. Filled out from reference TRBV15 and TRBJ2-6, the complete variable domain reads DAMVIQNPRYQVTQFGKPVTLSCSQTLNHNVMYWYQQKSSQAPKLLFHYYDKDFNNEADTPDNFQSRRPNTSFCFLDIRSPGLGDTAMYLCATSESGANVLTFGAGSRLTVL.

This sequence joins TRBV2 and TRBJ2-4; D is uncertain. V was shortened by 3 bases and J by 1 base, with 7 bases between the two germline ends. Germline CDR1 is SNHLY and CDR2 is FYNNEI. The CDR3 is 14 residues long. The CDR3 protein is CASSDGRAKNIQYF. For the CDR3, the DNA is TGTGCCAGCAGTGACGGGCGGGCCAAAAACATTCAGTACTTC.

The V gene is TRBV3-1 (or the pseudogene TRBV3-2), the J gene TRBJ1-4; D unresolved. The CDR3 is 15 residues long. Germline V gives CDR1 LGHDT, CDR2 YNNKEL (reference sequence). V dropped 4 bases and J dropped 0 bases, with 9 bases sitting between them. CDR3 sequence (DNA): TGTGCCAGCAGCCCCCGGGGTCCAACTAATGAAAAACTGTTTTTT. It translates to CASSPRGPTNEKLFF.

This clone was seen only once. The rearrangement links TRBV7-2 to TRBJ2-7; D not certain. V gave up 0 bases and J gave up 5 bases, with 5 bases separating them. The V gene's germline CDR1 is SGHTA and CDR2 FQGNSA. The CDR3 spans 12 residues. CDR3 sequence (DNA): TGTGCCAGCAGCTTAGCGATCAACGAGCAGTACTTC. Translation: CASSLAINEQYF.

The chain employs TRBV28 and TRBJ2-7, with TRBD2 identical over 10 bases. Per the germline V gene, CDR1 is MDHEN and CDR2 is SYDVKM. There are 16 residues in the CDR3. The junction had 5 bases not matched to a gene; V was cut back by 3 bases and J by 0 bases. The CDR3 spells CASSLGPSGSSYEQYF. Written as DNA, the CDR3 is TGTGCCAGCAGTTTGGGTCCTAGCGGGAGCTCCTACGAGCAGTACTTC.

The chain links TRBV6-1 to TRBJ1-1, with 11 bases lining up with TRBD1. V was clipped by 3 bases and J by 0 bases; unmatched bases: 12. The CDR3 is 19 residues long. Per germline, CDR1 MNHNS and CDR2 SASEGT. The CDR3 protein is CASSEGRGDRGIMNTEAFF. The CDR3 DNA is TGTGCCAGCAGTGAGGGTAGGGGGGACAGGGGGATAATGAACACTGAAGCTTTCTTT.

The rearrangement uses TRBV6-5 and TRBJ1-4; tentative D call: TRBD1 (5 bases). Trimming took off 4 bases at V and 0 bases at J, with 6 bases between the two ends. Germline CDR1 MNHEY, CDR2 SVGAGI. CDR3 length: 14 amino acids. The CDR3 nucleotides are TGTGCCAGCAGTTGGGGGTCAACTAATGAAAAACTGTTTTTT. This codes for CASSWGSTNEKLFF.

The rearrangement uses TRBV5-1 and TRBJ2-3; maybe TRBD1 (7 bases). The CDR3 contains 16 residues. Trimming pared 0 bases from V and 2 bases from J, leaving 13 bases between. Germline V gene lookup returns CDR1 SGHRS and CDR2 YFSETQ. The CDR3 nucleotides read TGCGCCAGCAGCTTGGAGTCAGGGGGGATCACAGATACGCAGTATTTT. Protein: CASSLESGGITDTQYF. The variable domain in full, completed from reference TRBV5-1 and TRBJ2-3, reads KAGVTQTPRYLIKTRGQQVTLSCSPISGHRSVSWYQQTPGQGLQFLFEYFSETQRNKGNFPGRFSGRQFSNSRSEMNVSTLELGDSALYLCASSLESGGITDTQYFGPGTRLTVL.

The chain combines TRBV13 with TRBJ2-1; D remains unclear. The germline V and J ends were trimmed by 2 bases and 0 bases, with 5 bases remaining between them. CDR3 size: 14 residues. Germline CDR1 reads PRHDT; CDR2 reads FYEKMQ (reference sequence). DNA for the CDR3: TGTGCCAGCAGCTTATTGGGCTCCTACAATGAGCAGTTCTTC. It translates to CASSLLGSYNEQFF.

The gene calls are TRBV11-2 and TRBJ2-7, with 10 bases fitting TRBD1. The CDR3 spans 18 residues. Germline CDR1 reads SGHAT; CDR2 reads FQNNGV. The V and J ends lost 5 bases and 4 bases, in that order; junction bases with no gene match: 17. The DNA for the CDR3 is TGTGCCAGCAGCCCAATATACCGGGACAGGGGTTCGGTATACGAGCAGTACTTC. Translation gives CASSPIYRDRGSVYEQYF.

The chain couples TRBV14 to TRBJ2-1, with 10 bases fitting TRBD2. The CDR3 totals 17 residues. Germline-derived CDR1 and CDR2 are SGHDN and FVKESK. With 2 bases clipped from V and 7 bases from J, the junction kept 11 bases outside the gene matches. In nucleotides, the CDR3 is TGTGCCAGCAGCCAACCGAGCGGGAGGGCCGGGAGAAATGAGCAGTTCTTC. This gives the protein CASSQPSGRAGRNEQFF.

The chain uses TRBV29-1 and TRBJ1-2; maybe TRBD1 (5 bases). The CDR3 is 11 amino acids. The germline CDR1 and CDR2 sequences are SQVTM and ANQGSEA. Between the trimmed V and J ends, which lost 4 bases and 4 bases, there was a span of 7 bases. The CDR3 here is CSVGGGYGYTF. The CDR3, as DNA: TGCAGCGTTGGCGGGGGCTATGGCTACACCTTC.

This rearrangement joins TRBV11-1 to TRBJ2-7; the D is unclear. Deletions cut 1 base from V and 2 bases from J, with 9 bases between. The CDR3 is 14 amino acids. Germline V lookup: CDR1 SGHAT, CDR2 FQDESV (reference sequence). The DNA of the CDR3 is TGTGCCAGCAGCTTAGGACCCCCACCCTACGAGCAGTACTTC. Translation: CASSLGPPPYEQYF.

The V gene is TRBV7-9, the J gene TRBJ2-5; 8 bases are a match to TRBD2. V was pared by 3 bases and J by 5 bases, with 2 bases of the junction left unmatched. This CDR3 comprises 13 residues. Germline lookup yields CDR1 SEHNR and CDR2 FQNEAQ (reference sequence). CDR3 nucleotide sequence: TGTGCCAGCAGCTTCACGGGAGGGGAGACCCAGTACTTC. Translation: CASSFTGGETQYF. Drawing the rest from reference TRBV7-9 and TRBJ2-5, the complete variable domain is DTGVSQNPRHKITKRGQNVTFRCDPISEHNRLYWYRQTLGQGPEFLTYFQNEAQLEKSRLLSDRFSAERPKGSFSTLEIQRTEQGDSAMYLCASSFTGGETQYFGPGTRLLVL.

The chain has TRBV15 and TRBJ1-4; D might be TRBD1 (6 bases). Germline lookup yields CDR1 LNHNV and CDR2 YYDKDF (reference sequence). Trimming removed 1 base from V and 2 bases from J, with 11 bases in between. The CDR3 has 16 amino acids. The CDR3 DNA sequence: TGTGCCACCAGCAGAGGCGTAGGGGGGACTAATGAAAAACTGTTTTTT. The encoded protein is CATSRGVGGTNEKLFF.

The chain links TRBV10-3 to TRBJ2-3, with a tentative D call TRBD1 (8 bases). This CDR3 has 14 residues. Germline V gives CDR1 ENHRY, CDR2 SYGVKD. The V end was cut by 6 bases, the J end by 1 base, with 11 bases between. As DNA, the CDR3 is TGTGCCATCAGACAGGGGGGGGGCACAGATACGCAGTATTTT. Protein: CAIRQGGGTDTQYF.

V is TRBV7-2 and J is TRBJ1-2, with TRBD1 matching over 10 bases. In germline, CDR1 is SGHTA, CDR2 FQGNSA. The CDR3 is 14 residues long. The junction had 3 bases not matched to a gene; V was cut back by 4 bases and J by 4 bases. The CDR3 DNA reads TGTGCCAGCAGCTCCGGGACAGGGGCCTATGGCTACACCTTC. It specifies CASSSGTGAYGYTF.

Details on this clone: This specimen includes other DNA sequences encoding the same CDR3. The rearrangement uses TRBV7-9 and TRBJ1-6; 10 positions agree with TRBD1. Germline assignment: CDR1 SEHNR and CDR2 FQNEAQ (reference sequence). The CDR3 sequence is 15 residues long. V shed 5 bases and J 6 bases; nucleotides not matched to a gene: 4. CDR3 in amino acids: CASSPGQGSNSPLHF. CDR3 nucleotides: TGTGCCAGCAGCCCGGGACAGGGGTCTAATTCACCCCTCCACTTT.

The rearrangement links TRBV6-2 or TRBV6-3 to TRBJ2-1; 12 bases align to TRBD2. The CDR3 is 15 amino acids. With V trimmed by 4 bases and J by 4 bases, 2 bases remained unmatched. CDR1 and CDR2 from the germline V gene are MNHEY and SVGEGT. CDR3 sequence (DNA): TGTGCCAGCAGTTCGACTAGCGGGAGTTACAATGAGCAGTTCTTC. Residues: CASSSTSGSYNEQFF.

In regard to this clone: This specimen includes other DNA sequences encoding the same CDR3. The rearrangement joins TRBV5-1 to TRBJ2-7, with D perhaps TRBD1 or TRBD2 (5 bases each). Germline V gene lookup returns CDR1 SGHRS and CDR2 YFSETQ. V dropped 0 bases and J dropped 4 bases, with 8 bases sitting between them. The CDR3 has 13 amino acids. CDR3 residues: CASSLVGGYEQYF. The DNA for the CDR3 is TGCGCCAGCAGCTTGGTTGGGGGTTACGAGCAGTACTTC.

V and J are TRBV2 and TRBJ2-4, with D uncertain. The CDR3 loop spans 16 amino acids. From germline, CDR1 is SNHLY and CDR2 FYNNEI. V shed 6 bases and J shed 0 bases, with 15 bases lying between them. Written as DNA, the CDR3 is TGTGCCAGCAGAGAGCACGCACTTCTAGCCAAAAACATTCAGTACTTC. It encodes CASREHALLAKNIQYF.

The rearrangement uses TRBV10-3 and TRBJ2-1; 10 positions agree with TRBD2. The CDR3 is 14 residues long. The V segment lost 7 bases and the J segment 6 bases; nucleotides outside the gene matches: 6. The V gene's germline CDR1 is ENHRY and CDR2 SYGVKD. The CDR3 DNA is TGTGCCATCATGGACCCTAGCGGGGGCAATGAGCAGTTCTTC. Amino acids: CAIMDPSGGNEQFF.

This clone was picked up one time. The chain carries TRBV2 and TRBJ1-5; D is ambiguous. V gave up 5 bases and J gave up 6 bases, with 11 bases separating them. Germline loops: CDR1 SNHLY, CDR2 FYNNEI. This CDR3 contains 13 residues. The DNA for the CDR3 is TGTGCCAGCAGTCGTTGGAAAGGTCAGCCCCAGCATTTT. Its translation is CASSRWKGQPQHF.

CDR3 DNA sequence: TGTGCCAGCAGTTACCGAGTAGCGGGAGGGTACGAGCAGTACTTC. Amino acid sequence: CASSYRVAGGYEQYF. This sequence joins TRBV6-5 and TRBJ2-7; 11 nucleotides match TRBD2. The V and J ends lost 2 bases and 4 bases, in that order; junction bases with no gene match: 4. CDR1 is MNHEY, CDR2 SVGAGI, per germline. The CDR3 runs to 15 residues.